The rows below give T cell receptor beta chains drawn from one sample of a study of long-term antiretroviral therapy in people with HIV. Clones were read by immunoSEQ multiplex PCR, and TCRdb kept only the in-frame ones, dropping some. There are about 35,000 clones in the sample; roughly 82% occur only once, and less than 15% lies in the top ten. Sample: unsorted PBMCs, taken 0.3 years after starting antiretroviral therapy. These receptor sequences come from a man aged 18 to 30 with HIV. The CDR3 runs from the conserved cysteine through the conserved F or W.

j_gene	v_gene	CDR3aa
TRBJ2-7	TRBV10-3	CAISESKGRYEQYF
TRBJ1-2	TRBV11-2	CASSRGTDGYTF
TRBJ2-1	TRBV30	CAAAVGGSLRYNEQFF
TRBJ2-1	TRBV5-4	CASSSPSGREYNEQFF
TRBJ1-3	TRBV14	CASSRRFSGNTIYF
TRBJ1-3	TRBV27	CASSSYLPGVGNTIYF
TRBJ2-2	TRBV27	CASRSARNTGELFF
TRBJ2-1	TRBV7-9	CASSPGPGQGLNEQFF
TRBJ1-4	TRBV5-1	CASSWGTGLEKLFF
TRBJ2-1	TRBV2	CASSVTSYNEQFF
TRBJ2-7	TRBV30	CAWSANSAVPWEQYF
TRBJ1-1	TRBV27	CASSLSGTGLTEAFF
TRBJ1-2	TRBV9	CASSPMDSNYGYTF
TRBJ2-5	TRBV7-9	CASKDRTQETQYF
TRBJ2-1	TRBV4-1	CASSHKTWTSGYNEQFF
TRBJ2-2	TRBV2	CASSDQGTGELFF
TRBJ1-1	TRBV11-2	CASSFGTENTEAFF
TRBJ1-5	TRBV28	CASRAGQFKQPQHF
TRBJ1-2	TRBV9	CASSTSSYGYTF
TRBJ2-3	TRBV5-6	CASSLAGIPDTQYF
TRBJ2-2	TRBV7-6	CASSADSTGELFF
TRBJ2-4	TRBV4-2	CASSKGQEGNIQYF
TRBJ2-5	TRBV25-1	CASSVGVQETQYF
TRBJ2-5	TRBV4-1	CASSQVGGPGQETQYF
TRBJ2-3	TRBV7-9	CASSPARSITQYF
TRBJ1-5	TRBV7-2	CASSPHGTNQPQHF
TRBJ2-3	TRBV4-2	CASSQPGSVAGGRADTQYF
TRBJ2-3	TRBV29-1	CSVEVTFSSPRGTDTQYF
TRBJ2-5	TRBV13	CASQLAEETQYF
TRBJ1-1	TRBV5-4	CASSFEGFDTEAFF
TRBJ1-1	TRBV28	CASSADKGKNTEAFF
TRBJ2-7	TRBV4-1	CASSLEWRETEQYF
TRBJ2-7	TRBV14	CASSQERSGLPYEQYF
TRBJ2-5	TRBV6-6	CASSYSKGETQYF
TRBJ1-5	TRBV15	CATSRGGYSNQPQHF
TRBJ2-1	TRBV21-1	CASSPSYNEQFF
TRBJ2-4	TRBV30	CAWEPTGAKNIQYF
TRBJ2-7	TRBV28	CASSGGRQGAREQYF
TRBJ2-7	TRBV29-1	CSVAGSGQGTYEQYF
TRBJ1-1	TRBV27	CASSLSRGSTEAFF
TRBJ1-1	TRBV19	CASSIVGQTNTEAFF
TRBJ1-2	TRBV6-5	CASTNSSYGYTF
TRBJ2-6	TRBV19	CASTSRDRGRPGANVLTF
TRBJ1-5	TRBV19	CASRPVGASNQPQHF
TRBJ2-5	TRBV30	CAWCRGRVETQYF
TRBJ1-2	TRBV7-2	CASSLGPTSNYGYTF
TRBJ2-2	TRBV7-9	CASSPVRGAGELFF
TRBJ1-2	TRBV13	CASTPPGLRNYGYTF
TRBJ1-4	TRBV21-1	CASSKVAATNEKLFF
TRBJ2-7	TRBV7-9	CASSGTGKGTHEQYF
TRBJ2-1	TRBV7-2	CASSLGAYNEQFF
TRBJ2-5	TRBV6-1	CASSLILQETQYF
TRBJ2-3	TRBV4-2	CASSQESASGSGTDTQYF
TRBJ2-1	TRBV4-1	CASSQPRTAPSEQFF